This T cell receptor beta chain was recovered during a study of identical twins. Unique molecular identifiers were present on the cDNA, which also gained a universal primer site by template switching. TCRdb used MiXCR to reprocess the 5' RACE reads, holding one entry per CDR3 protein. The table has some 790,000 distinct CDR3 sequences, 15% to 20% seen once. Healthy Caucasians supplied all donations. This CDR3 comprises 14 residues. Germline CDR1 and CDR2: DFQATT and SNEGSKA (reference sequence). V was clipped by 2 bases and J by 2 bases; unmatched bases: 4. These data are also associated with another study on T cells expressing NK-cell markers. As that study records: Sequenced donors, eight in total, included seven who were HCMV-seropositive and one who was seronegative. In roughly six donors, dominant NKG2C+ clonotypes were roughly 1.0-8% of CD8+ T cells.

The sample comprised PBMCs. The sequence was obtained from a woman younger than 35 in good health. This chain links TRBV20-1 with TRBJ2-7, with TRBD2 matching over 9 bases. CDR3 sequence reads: CSARSGGGAYEQYF. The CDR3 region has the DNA TGCAGTGCTAGATCGGGCGGGGGGGCCTACGAGCAGTACTTC.